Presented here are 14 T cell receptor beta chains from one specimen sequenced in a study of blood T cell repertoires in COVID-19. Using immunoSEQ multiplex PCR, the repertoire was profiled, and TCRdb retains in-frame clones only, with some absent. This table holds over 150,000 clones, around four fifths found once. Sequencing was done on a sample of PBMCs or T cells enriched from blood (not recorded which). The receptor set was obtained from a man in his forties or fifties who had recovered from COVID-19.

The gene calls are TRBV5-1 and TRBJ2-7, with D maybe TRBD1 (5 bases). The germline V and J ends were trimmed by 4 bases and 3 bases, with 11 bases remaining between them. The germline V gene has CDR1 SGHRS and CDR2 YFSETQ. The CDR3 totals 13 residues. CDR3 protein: CASSGMTVYEQYF. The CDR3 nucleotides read TGCGCCAGCAGCGGGATGACAGTCTACGAGCAGTACTTC.

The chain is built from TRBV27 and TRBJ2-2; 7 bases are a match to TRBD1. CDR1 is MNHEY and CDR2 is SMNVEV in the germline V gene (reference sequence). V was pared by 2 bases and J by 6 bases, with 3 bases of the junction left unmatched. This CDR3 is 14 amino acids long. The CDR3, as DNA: TGTGCCAGCAGTTTACTCCAGGGGGCCGGGGAGCTGTTTTTT. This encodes CASSLLQGAGELFF.

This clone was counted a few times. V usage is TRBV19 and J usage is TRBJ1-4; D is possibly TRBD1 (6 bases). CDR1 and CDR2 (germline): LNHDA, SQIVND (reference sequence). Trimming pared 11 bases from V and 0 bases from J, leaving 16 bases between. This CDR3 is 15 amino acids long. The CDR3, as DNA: TGTGCCTCCAAAGGGGGGGCCGCAACTAATGAAAAACTGTTTTTT. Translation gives CASKGGAATNEKLFF.

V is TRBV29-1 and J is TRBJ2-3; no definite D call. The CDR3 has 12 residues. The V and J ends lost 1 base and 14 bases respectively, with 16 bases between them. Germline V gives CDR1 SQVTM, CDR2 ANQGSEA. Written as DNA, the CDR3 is TGCAGCGTTGAAGTAGAACCGCCTGGTGGGTATTTT. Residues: CSVEVEPPGGYF.

In nucleotides, the CDR3 is TGTGCCAGCAGCTCGGAGGCGAACACTGAAGCTTTCTTT. Encoded protein: CASSSEANTEAFF. The chain joins TRBV11-2 to TRBJ1-1; D unclear. Per the germline V gene, CDR1 is SGHAT and CDR2 is FQNNGV. V lost 4 bases, J lost 1 base, and 7 bases lay in between. CDR3 size: 13 residues. The whole variable domain, filled in from reference TRBV11-2 and TRBJ1-1, reads EAGVAQSPRYKIIEKRQSVAFWCNPISGHATLYWYQQILGQGPKLLIQFQNNGVVDDSQLPKDRFSAERLKGVDSTLKIQPAKLEDSAVYLCASSSEANTEAFFGQGTRLTVV.

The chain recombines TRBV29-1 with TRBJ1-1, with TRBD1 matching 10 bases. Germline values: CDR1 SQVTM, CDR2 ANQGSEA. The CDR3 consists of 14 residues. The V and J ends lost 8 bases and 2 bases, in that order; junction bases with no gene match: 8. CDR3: CSSTGQGLNTEAFF. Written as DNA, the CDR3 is TGCAGCTCTACGGGACAGGGGTTAAACACTGAAGCTTTCTTT.

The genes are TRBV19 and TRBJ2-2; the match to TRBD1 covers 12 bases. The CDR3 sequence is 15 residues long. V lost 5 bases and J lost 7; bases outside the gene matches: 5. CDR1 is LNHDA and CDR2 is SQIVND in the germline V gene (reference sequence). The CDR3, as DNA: TGTGCCAGTAGTCCCGGGACAGGGGGCCTCGGGGAGCTGTTTTTT. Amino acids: CASSPGTGGLGELFF.

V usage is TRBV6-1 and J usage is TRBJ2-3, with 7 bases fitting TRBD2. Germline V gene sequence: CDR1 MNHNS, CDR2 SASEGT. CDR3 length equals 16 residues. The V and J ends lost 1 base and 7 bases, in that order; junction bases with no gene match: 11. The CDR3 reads CASSEGVGGAKNTQYF. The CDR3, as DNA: TGTGCCAGCAGTGAAGGGGTGGGAGGGGCGAAGAATACGCAGTATTTT.

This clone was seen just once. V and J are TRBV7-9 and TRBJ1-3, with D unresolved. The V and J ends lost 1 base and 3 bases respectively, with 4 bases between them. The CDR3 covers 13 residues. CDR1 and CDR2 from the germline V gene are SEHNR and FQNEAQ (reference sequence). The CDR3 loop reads CASSLVVGNTIYF. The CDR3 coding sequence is TGTGCCAGCAGCTTAGTAGTTGGAAACACCATATATTTT. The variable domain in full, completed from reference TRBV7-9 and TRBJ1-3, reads DTGVSQNPRHKITKRGQNVTFRCDPISEHNRLYWYRQTLGQGPEFLTYFQNEAQLEKSRLLSDRFSAERPKGSFSTLEIQRTEQGDSAMYLCASSLVVGNTIYFGEGSWLTVV.

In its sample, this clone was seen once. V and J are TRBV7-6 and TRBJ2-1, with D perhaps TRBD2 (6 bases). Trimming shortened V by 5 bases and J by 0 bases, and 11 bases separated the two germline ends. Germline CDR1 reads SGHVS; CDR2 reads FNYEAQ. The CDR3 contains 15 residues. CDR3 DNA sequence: TGTGCCAGCAGCCGGGACTTGAGCTCCTACAATGAGCAGTTCTTC. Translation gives CASSRDLSSYNEQFF.

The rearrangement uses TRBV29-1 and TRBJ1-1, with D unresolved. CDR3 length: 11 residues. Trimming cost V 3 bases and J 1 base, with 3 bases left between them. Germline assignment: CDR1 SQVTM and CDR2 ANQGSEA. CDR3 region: CSVDRNTEAFF. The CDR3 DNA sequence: TGCAGCGTTGATCGGAACACTGAAGCTTTCTTT.

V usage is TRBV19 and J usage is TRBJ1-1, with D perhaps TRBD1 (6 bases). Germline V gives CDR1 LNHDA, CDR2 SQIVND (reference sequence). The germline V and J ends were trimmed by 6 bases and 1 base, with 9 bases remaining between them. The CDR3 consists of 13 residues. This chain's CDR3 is CASRDRPNTEAFF. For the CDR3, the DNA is TGTGCCAGTAGGGACAGACCGAACACTGAAGCTTTCTTT.

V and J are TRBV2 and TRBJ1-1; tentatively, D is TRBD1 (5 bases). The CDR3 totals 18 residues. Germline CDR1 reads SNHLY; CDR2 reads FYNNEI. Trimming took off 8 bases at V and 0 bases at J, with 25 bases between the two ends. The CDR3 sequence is CASPPPQGQRRMNTEAFF. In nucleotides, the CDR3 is TGTGCCAGCCCACCCCCTCAGGGTCAGAGGAGAATGAACACTGAAGCTTTCTTT.

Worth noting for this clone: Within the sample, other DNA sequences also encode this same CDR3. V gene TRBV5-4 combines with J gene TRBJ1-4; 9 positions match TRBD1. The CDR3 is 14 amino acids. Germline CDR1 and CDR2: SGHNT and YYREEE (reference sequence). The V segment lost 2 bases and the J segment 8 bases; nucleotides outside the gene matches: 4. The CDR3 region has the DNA TGTGCCAGCAGCTTACAGGGGGCGGGAGAAAAACTGTTTTTT. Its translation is CASSLQGAGEKLFF.